The clone carrying this T cell receptor beta chain was recorded at least ten times. What it binds is not known. Via MiXCR, TCRdb re-called the reads, giving one row per CDR3 protein. The sample shows under 200,000 distinct CDR3 sequences, approximately 9.6% of them seen only once. The sample originates from a study of T cell repertoires in cytomegalovirus infection. The wider study: Matching HLA type, along with CMV infection, was indicated by public TCR beta signatures.

Overall study findings and caveats: The ex vivo response was dominated by HLA-C-restricted CMV-specific TCR beta clonotypes. Carriage of CMV together with the relevant HLA was identifiable through cumulative public TCR beta family frequency.

CDR1 and CDR2 from the germline V gene are MDHEN and SYDVKM. CDR3 length: 16 residues. V gave up 2 bases and J gave up 4 bases, with 17 bases separating them. This clonotype was sampled from a human donor in good health (CMV status not recorded). Some clones in this sample may be carry-over from other donors' samples. The chain has TRBV28 and TRBJ1-1; D possibly corresponds to TRBD1 (5 bases). Sequenced sample: PBMCs. The CDR3 here is CASSLTLGGGTTEAFF. The CDR3 coding sequence is TGTGCCAGCAGTTTAACTCTGGGGGGGGGGACCACTGAAGCTTTCTTT.